A single sample gave rise to the 11 T cell receptor beta chains below, sequenced in a study of blood T cell repertoires in COVID-19. Profiled with immunoSEQ multiplex PCR; TCRdb holds only in-frame clones, not every one. The table has tens of thousands of clones, 84% seen once. The sample comprised peripheral blood. The receptor set was obtained from a man aged 60 to 75 with acute or convalescent COVID-19.

The J gene is TRBJ1-6, the V gene TRBV5-1; 9 bases are shared with TRBD1. CDR3 length: 18 amino acids. V shed 6 bases, J shed 10 bases, and the junction held 20 bases outside the gene matches. The germline gives CDR1 SGHRS, CDR2 YFSETQ. CDR3 coding DNA: TGCGCCAGCACCCGAGGGATTACAGGGGGCGAGATTTGGTCACCCCTCCACTTT. It codes for CASTRGITGGEIWSPLHF. Combining the CDR3 with reference TRBV5-1 and TRBJ1-6 gives the whole variable domain KAGVTQTPRYLIKTRGQQVTLSCSPISGHRSVSWYQQTPGQGLQFLFEYFSETQRNKGNFPGRFSGRQFSNSRSEMNVSTLELGDSALYLCASTRGITGGEIWSPLHFGNGTRLTVT.

This chain uses TRBV6-6 with TRBJ2-3, with 15 bases lining up with TRBD2. CDR1 and CDR2 from the germline V gene are MNHNY and SVGAGI (reference sequence). The CDR3 contains 18 residues. The V segment lost 5 bases and the J segment 2 bases; nucleotides outside the gene matches: 8. CDR3 nucleotides: TGTGCCAGCAGTCAGGGAGGACTAGCGGGGGGGATCACAGATACGCAGTATTTT. Encoded protein: CASSQGGLAGGITDTQYF.

The chain is built from TRBV18 and TRBJ2-3; 8 bases agree with TRBD1. Unmatched junction bases numbered 7, after V lost 6 bases and J lost 2 bases. Germline V gives CDR1 KGHSH, CDR2 LQKENI. This CDR3 is built from 15 residues. For the CDR3, the DNA is TGTGCCAGCTCCCAAGGACAGGGCCCCACAGATACGCAGTATTTT. Residues: CASSQGQGPTDTQYF.

This clone was seen only a few times. The rearrangement joins TRBV27 to TRBJ1-1; weak D call: TRBD1 (6 bases). The ends were cut back, 3 bases at V and 2 bases at J, with 13 bases in the middle. CDR3 size: 15 residues. Germline V gene lookup returns CDR1 MNHEY and CDR2 SMNVEV (reference sequence). The CDR3 here is CASSFRPGTNTEAFF. Here the CDR3 DNA reads TGTGCCAGCAGTTTTCGACCCGGGACAAACACTGAAGCTTTCTTT.

The rearrangement links TRBV2 to TRBJ2-5; 10 positions agree with TRBD2. Trimming cost V 1 base and J 5 bases; bases outside gene matches: 13. The CDR3 runs to 18 residues. CDR1 and CDR2 from the germline V gene are SNHLY and FYNNEI. The CDR3 DNA reads as TGTGCCAGCAGTGAAGGCCTCACTAGCGGGGCGGTCCTGGAGACCCAGTACTTC. Protein product: CASSEGLTSGAVLETQYF.

The chain combines TRBV28 with TRBJ2-3, with TRBD1 matching over 7 bases. Germline CDR1 MDHEN, CDR2 SYDVKM. The CDR3 runs 15 residues. V lost 5 bases, J lost 5 bases, and 10 bases stayed unmatched. The CDR3 DNA reads TGTGCCAGCAGTCTCCAGACAGGGCTGGTAGATACGCAGTATTTT. The encoded protein is CASSLQTGLVDTQYF. Full variable domain (outside the CDR3, taken from reference TRBV28 and TRBJ2-3): DVKVTQSSRYLVKRTGEKVFLECVQDMDHENMFWYRQDPGLGLRLIYFSYDVKMKEKGDIPEGYSVSREKKERFSLILESASTNQTSMYLCASSLQTGLVDTQYFGPGTRLTVL.

The CDR3 DNA sequence: TGCGCCAGCAGCTTAGGGGACAGGGCCACAGATACGCAGTATTTT. It specifies CASSLGDRATDTQYF. The gene calls are TRBV5-1 and TRBJ2-3; 9 bases are a match to TRBD1. Unmatched junction bases numbered 3, after V lost 2 bases and J lost 2 bases. The CDR3 has 15 residues. Germline CDR1 and CDR2: SGHRS and YFSETQ.

This clone was counted a few times. The chain employs TRBV7-2 and TRBJ1-1, with 11 bases matching TRBD1. The germline V gene encodes CDR1 SGHTA and CDR2 FQGNSA. The CDR3 loop spans 15 amino acids. V trimming: 6 bases; J trimming: 1 base; junction bases outside the gene matches: 4. In DNA, the CDR3 is TGTGCCAGCAGATCGGACAGGGGGCAGAACACTGAAGCTTTCTTT. It specifies CASRSDRGQNTEAFF.

The V and J genes are TRBV7-6 and TRBJ2-5, with TRBD1 matching 9 bases. V was pared by 0 bases and J by 2 bases, with 1 base of the junction left unmatched. The CDR3 consists of 15 residues. Germline-derived CDR1 and CDR2 are SGHVS and FNYEAQ. The CDR3 loop is CASSLAGTGQETQYF. The CDR3 DNA reads TGTGCCAGCAGCTTAGCCGGGACAGGGCAAGAGACCCAGTACTTC. The whole variable domain, filled in from reference TRBV7-6 and TRBJ2-5, reads GAGVSQSPRYKVTKRGQDVALRCDPISGHVSLYWYRQALGQGPEFLTYFNYEAQQDKSGLPNDRFSAERPEGSISTLTIQRTEQRDSAMYRCASSLAGTGQETQYFGPGTRLLVL.

V gene TRBV7-2 combines with J gene TRBJ2-2; D ambiguous. Deletions cut 5 bases from V and 1 base from J, with 8 bases between. This CDR3 comprises 14 residues. The germline V gene encodes CDR1 SGHTA and CDR2 FQGNSA. Here the CDR3 DNA reads TGTGCCAGCAGCCTTACACAGAACACCGGGGAGCTGTTTTTT. Amino acids: CASSLTQNTGELFF. The full variable domain, with the rest looked up from reference TRBV7-2 and TRBJ2-2, is GAGVSQSPSNKVTEKGKDVELRCDPISGHTALYWYRQSLGQGLEFLIYFQGNSAPDKSGLPSDRFSAERTGGSVSTLTIQRTQQEDSAVYLCASSLTQNTGELFFGEGSRLTVL.

The J gene is TRBJ2-5, the V gene TRBV7-8, with 7 bases fitting TRBD2. The CDR3 runs to 16 residues. CDR1 is SGHVS, CDR2 FQNEAQ, per germline. With V trimmed by 5 bases and J by 7 bases, 16 bases remained unmatched. CDR3 amino acids: CASSPRSAGTGGTQYF. In DNA form, the CDR3 reads TGTGCCAGCAGCCCCCGGTCGGCAGGGACGGGGGGGACCCAGTACTTC.